This TCR beta chain was captured by sequencing in a study of shared clonotypes between healthy human individuals. Whole-study context: Each donor had three CD4 naive, three CD4 memory, two CD8 naive and one CD8 memory plate.

Some clones are missing from TCRdb's copy, which holds only in-frame ones; the method was immunoSEQ multiplex PCR. Here the sample spans approximately 530,000 clones, 90% to 97% being singletons. Donors comprised healthy HIV-negative adults lacking recent acute infections or vaccinations. The V end lost 3 bases, the J end lost 4 bases, and 9 bases lay between the germline ends. CDR1 SQVTM and CDR2 ANQGSEA come from the germline V gene. The CDR3 is made up of 12 amino acids. The chain employs TRBV29-1 and TRBJ1-1, with a weak D call TRBD1 (6 bases). This receptor was taken from a woman in her twenties or thirties in good health. What was sequenced was naive CD4+ T cells sorted from blood. Documented subset: CD45RA+ positively selected. In DNA form, the CDR3 reads TGCAGCGTTGACCAGGGGAGCACTGAAGCTTTCTTT. Amino acid sequence: CSVDQGSTEAFF.